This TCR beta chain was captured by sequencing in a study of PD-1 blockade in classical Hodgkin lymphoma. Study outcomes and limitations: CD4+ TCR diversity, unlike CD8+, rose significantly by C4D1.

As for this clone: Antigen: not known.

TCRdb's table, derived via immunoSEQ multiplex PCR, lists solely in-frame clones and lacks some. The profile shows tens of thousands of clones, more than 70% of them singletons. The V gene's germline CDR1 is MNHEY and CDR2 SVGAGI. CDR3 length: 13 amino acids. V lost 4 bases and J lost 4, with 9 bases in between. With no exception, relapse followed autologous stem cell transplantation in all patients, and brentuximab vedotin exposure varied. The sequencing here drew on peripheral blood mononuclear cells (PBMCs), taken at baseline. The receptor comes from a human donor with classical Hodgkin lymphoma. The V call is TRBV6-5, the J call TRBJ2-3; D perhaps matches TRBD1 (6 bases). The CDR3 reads CASSSYRADTQYF. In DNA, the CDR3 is TGTGCCAGCAGTTCGTACAGGGCAGATACGCAGTATTTT.